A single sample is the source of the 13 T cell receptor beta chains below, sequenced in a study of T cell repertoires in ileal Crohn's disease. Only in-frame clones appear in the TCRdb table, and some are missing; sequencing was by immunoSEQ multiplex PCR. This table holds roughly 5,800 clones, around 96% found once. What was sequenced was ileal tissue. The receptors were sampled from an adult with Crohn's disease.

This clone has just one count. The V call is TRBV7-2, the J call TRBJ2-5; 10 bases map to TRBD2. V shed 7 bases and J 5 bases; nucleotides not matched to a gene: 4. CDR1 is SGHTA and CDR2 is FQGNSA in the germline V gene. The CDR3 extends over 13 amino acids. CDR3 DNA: TGTGCCAGCACCCTTAGCGGGGGGGAGACCCAGTACTTC. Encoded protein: CASTLSGGETQYF.

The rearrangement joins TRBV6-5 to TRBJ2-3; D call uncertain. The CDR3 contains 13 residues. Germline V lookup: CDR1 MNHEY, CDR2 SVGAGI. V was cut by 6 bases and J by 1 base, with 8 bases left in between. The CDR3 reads CASSPVGTDTQYF. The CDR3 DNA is TGTGCCAGCAGCCCGGTGGGCACAGATACGCAGTATTTT.

DNA for the CDR3: TGTGCCAGCAGCTCCGACAGGACCTATGGCTACACCTTC. Its translation: CASSSDRTYGYTF. The genes are TRBV11-2 and TRBJ1-2; tentatively, D is TRBD1 (6 bases). Germline V gives CDR1 SGHAT, CDR2 FQNNGV. The length of the CDR3 is 13 residues. The V end lost 4 bases, the J end lost 4 bases, and 10 bases lay between the germline ends.

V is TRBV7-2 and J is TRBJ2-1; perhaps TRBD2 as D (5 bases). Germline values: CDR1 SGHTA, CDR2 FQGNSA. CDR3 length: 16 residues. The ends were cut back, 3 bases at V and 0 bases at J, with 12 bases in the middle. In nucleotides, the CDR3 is TGTGCCAGCAGCTTCGAGGGCACAGCCTCCTACAATGAGCAGTTCTTC. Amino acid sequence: CASSFEGTASYNEQFF. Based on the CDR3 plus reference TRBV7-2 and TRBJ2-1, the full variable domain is GAGVSQSPSNKVTEKGKDVELRCDPISGHTALYWYRQSLGQGLEFLIYFQGNSAPDKSGLPSDRFSAERTGGSVSTLTIQRTQQEDSAVYLCASSFEGTASYNEQFFGPGTRLTVL.

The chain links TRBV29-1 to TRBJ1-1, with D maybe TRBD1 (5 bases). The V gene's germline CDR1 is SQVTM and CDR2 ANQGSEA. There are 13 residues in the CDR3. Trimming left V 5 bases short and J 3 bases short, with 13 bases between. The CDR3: CSVRGVEDTEAFF. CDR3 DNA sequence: TGCAGCGTTCGGGGGGTCGAAGACACTGAAGCTTTCTTT.

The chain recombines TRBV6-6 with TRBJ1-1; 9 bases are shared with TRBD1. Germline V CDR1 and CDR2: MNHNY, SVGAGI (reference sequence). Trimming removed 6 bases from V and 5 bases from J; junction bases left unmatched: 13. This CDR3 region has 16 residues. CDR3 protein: CASRPTGGLGLTEAFF. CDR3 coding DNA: TGTGCCAGCAGACCCACAGGGGGCTTGGGTCTTACTGAAGCTTTCTTT.

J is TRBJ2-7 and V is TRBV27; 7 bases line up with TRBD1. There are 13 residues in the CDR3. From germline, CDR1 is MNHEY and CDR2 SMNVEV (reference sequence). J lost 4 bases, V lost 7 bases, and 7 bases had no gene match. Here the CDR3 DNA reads TGTGCCAGCACGTGGGGCAGGGGGTACGAGCAGTACTTC. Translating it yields CASTWGRGYEQYF.

The chain's CDR3 is CASTRVGGAAGELFF. The DNA of the CDR3 is TGTGCCAGCACCAGGGTAGGGGGGGCAGCCGGGGAGCTGTTTTTT. This chain connects TRBV5-6 to TRBJ2-2; maybe TRBD2 (7 bases). V lost 6 bases to trimming and J lost 6 bases, with 18 bases between them. The CDR3 consists of 15 residues. CDR1 and CDR2 (germline): SGHDT, YYEEEE.

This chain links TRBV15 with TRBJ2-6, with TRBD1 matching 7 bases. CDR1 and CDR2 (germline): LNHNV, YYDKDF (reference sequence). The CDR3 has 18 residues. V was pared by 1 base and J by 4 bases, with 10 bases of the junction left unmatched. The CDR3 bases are TGTGCCACCAGCAGAGGTAGGGGCCAGGGGGACGGGGCCAACGTCCTGACTTTC. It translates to CATSRGRGQGDGANVLTF. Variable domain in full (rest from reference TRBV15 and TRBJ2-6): DAMVIQNPRYQVTQFGKPVTLSCSQTLNHNVMYWYQQKSSQAPKLLFHYYDKDFNNEADTPDNFQSRRPNTSFCFLDIRSPGLGDTAMYLCATSRGRGQGDGANVLTFGAGSRLTVL.

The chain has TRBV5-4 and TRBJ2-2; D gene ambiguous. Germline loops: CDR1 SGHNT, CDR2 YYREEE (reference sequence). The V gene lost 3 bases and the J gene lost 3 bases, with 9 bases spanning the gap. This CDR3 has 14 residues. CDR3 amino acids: CASSSRPYTGELFF. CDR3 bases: TGTGCCAGCAGCTCGAGGCCGTACACCGGGGAGCTGTTTTTT.

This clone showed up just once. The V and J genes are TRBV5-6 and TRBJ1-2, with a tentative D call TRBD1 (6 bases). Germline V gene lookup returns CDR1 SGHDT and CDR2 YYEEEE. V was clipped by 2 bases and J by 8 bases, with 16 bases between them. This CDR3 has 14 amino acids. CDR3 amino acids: CASSFTGQTAGYTF. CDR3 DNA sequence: TGTGCCAGCAGCTTTACAGGACAGACGGCCGGCTACACCTTC.

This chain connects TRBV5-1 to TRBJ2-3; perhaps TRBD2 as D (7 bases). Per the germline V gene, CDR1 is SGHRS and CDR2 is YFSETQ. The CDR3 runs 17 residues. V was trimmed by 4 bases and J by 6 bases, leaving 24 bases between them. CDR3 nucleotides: TGCGCCAGCAGCCCAACACGGTCGGGGGGCGCCTCGGATACGCAGTATTTT. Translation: CASSPTRSGGASDTQYF.

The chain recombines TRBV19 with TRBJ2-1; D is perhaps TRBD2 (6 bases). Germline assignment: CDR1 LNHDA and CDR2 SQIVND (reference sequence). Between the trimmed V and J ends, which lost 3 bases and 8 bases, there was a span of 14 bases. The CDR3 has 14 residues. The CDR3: CASSIGLAIDEQFF. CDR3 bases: TGTGCCAGTAGTATCGGGCTAGCGATCGATGAGCAGTTCTTC.